This T cell receptor (beta chain) originates from a study of blood T cell repertoires in COVID-19. Across the whole study: Sites across the United States, Italy and Spain contributed samples from acute and convalescent COVID-19. Sources were T cells, B-cell-depleted T cells, or PBMCs; the material itself was cDNA or gDNA.

Germline V gene sequence: CDR1 LGHNA, CDR2 YNFKEQ. V lost 1 base and J lost 7, with 11 bases in between. This CDR3 region has 15 residues. There are a few counts of this clone. The recovered donors of Cohort 3 showed two negative PCRs, clearance, or symptom resolution. As originally analysed: Reference gene primers were amplified, and this amplification served to estimate nucleated cell counts. Produced via immunoSEQ multiplex PCR; TCRdb's table is partial and in-frame only. V and J calls and clone size are as listed in that table; D and trimming were resolved from the DNA. The sample lists fewer than 450,000 clones, more than 75% occurring once.

The chain employs TRBV4-2 and TRBJ1-6; D unresolved. The receptor was derived from a woman aged 25 to 45 who had recovered from COVID-19. Sequenced: PBMCs or T cells enriched from blood (not recorded which). CDR3 bases: TGTGCCAGCAGCCAAGTGGGCCTAAGGAATTCACCCCTCCACTTT. Residues: CASSQVGLRNSPLHF.